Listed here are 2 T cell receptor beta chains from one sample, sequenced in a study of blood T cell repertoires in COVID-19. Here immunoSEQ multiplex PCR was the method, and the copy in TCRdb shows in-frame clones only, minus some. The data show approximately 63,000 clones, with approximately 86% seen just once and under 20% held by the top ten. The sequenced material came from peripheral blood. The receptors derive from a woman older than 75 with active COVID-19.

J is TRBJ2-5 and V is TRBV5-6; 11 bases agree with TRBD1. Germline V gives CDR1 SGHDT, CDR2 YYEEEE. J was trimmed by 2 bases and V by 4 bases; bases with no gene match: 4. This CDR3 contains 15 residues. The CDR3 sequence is CASSPRDRGQETQYF. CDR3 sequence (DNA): TGTGCCAGCAGCCCACGGGACAGGGGGCAAGAGACCCAGTACTTC.

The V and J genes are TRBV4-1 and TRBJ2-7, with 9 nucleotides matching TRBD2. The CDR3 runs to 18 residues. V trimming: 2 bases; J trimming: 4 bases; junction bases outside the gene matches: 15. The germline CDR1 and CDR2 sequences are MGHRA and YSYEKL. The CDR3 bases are TGCGCCAGCAGCCAAATAAAAGTTGCGGGGGGGCCATCTTACGAGCAGTACTTC. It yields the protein CASSQIKVAGGPSYEQYF.